The sequence of this TCR beta chain was determined in a study of CD8+ T cells in alopecia areata. About the study: The study gave treated patients oral tofacitinib at 5 to 10 mg twice daily.

The V gene's germline CDR1 is SNHLY and CDR2 FYNNEI. The CDR3 spans 15 residues. V was pared by 5 bases and J by 3 bases, with 17 bases between. Extracted RNA was reverse transcribed, and the resulting cDNA served as sequencing template. Here immunoSEQ multiplex PCR was the method, and the copy in TCRdb shows in-frame clones only, minus some. Here the sample spans over 120,000 clones, about 60% being singletons. This clone has a handful of counts. The TCR originated in a human donor with alopecia areata. Sequencing used CD4+ T cells sorted from blood, obtained at week 0. V is TRBV2 and J is TRBJ2-7; D may be TRBD2 (6 bases). The DNA of the CDR3 is TGTGCCAGCAGTTCCGACGGGCGGGGATTCTACGAGCAGTACTTC. It encodes CASSSDGRGFYEQYF.